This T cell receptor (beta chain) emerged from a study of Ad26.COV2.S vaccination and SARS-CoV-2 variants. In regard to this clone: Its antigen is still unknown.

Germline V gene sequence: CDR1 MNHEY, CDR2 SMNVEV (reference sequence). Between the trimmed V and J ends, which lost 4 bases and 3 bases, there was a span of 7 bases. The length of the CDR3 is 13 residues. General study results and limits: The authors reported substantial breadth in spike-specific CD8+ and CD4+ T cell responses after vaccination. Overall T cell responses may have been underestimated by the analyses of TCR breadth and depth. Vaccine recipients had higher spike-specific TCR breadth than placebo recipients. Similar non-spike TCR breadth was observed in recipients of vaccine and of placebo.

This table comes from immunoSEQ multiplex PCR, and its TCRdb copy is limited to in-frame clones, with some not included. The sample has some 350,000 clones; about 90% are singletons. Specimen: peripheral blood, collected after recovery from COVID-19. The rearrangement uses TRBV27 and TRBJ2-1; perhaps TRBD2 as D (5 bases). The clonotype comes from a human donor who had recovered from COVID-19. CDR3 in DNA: TGTGCCAGCAGTTCGACTAACTACAATGAGCAGTTCTTC. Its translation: CASSSTNYNEQFF.